This T cell receptor beta chain was documented in a study of siplizumab effects on memory and regulatory T cells. Each sample yielded about 9.9 x 10^4 assayed TCR templates. Measured with immunoSEQ multiplex PCR; TCRdb has only the in-frame clones, and not every one. The sample lists approximately 97,000 clones; about 94% were seen once. This CDR3 has 15 residues. Germline assignment: CDR1 SQVTM and CDR2 ANQGSEA. Trimming took 7 bases from V and 4 from J, leaving 19 bases between them. This rearrangement joins TRBV29-1 to TRBJ1-4; D gene ambiguous. Specimen: CD4+ T cells sorted from blood. The TCR comes from a human donor in good health. CDR3: CSAGASGRINEKLFF. CDR3 DNA: TGCAGCGCTGGCGCTTCCGGACGGATTAATGAAAAACTGTTTTTT.